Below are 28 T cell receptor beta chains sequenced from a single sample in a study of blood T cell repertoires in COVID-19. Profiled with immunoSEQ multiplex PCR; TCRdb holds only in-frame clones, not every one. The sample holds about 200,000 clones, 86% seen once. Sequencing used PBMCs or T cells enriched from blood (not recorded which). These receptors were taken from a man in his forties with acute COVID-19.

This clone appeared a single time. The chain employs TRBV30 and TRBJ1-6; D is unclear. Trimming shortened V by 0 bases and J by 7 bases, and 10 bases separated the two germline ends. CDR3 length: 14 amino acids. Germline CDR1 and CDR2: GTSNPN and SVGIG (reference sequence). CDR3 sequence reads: CAWSVDTRNSPLHF. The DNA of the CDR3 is TGTGCCTGGAGTGTCGATACGAGAAATTCACCCCTCCACTTT.

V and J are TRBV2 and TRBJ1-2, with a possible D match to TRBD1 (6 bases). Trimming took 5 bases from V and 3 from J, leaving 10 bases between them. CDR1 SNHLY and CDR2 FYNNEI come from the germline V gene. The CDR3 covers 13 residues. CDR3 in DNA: TGTGCCAGCAGTTCCAGGGGCGACTATGGCTACACCTTC. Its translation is CASSSRGDYGYTF.

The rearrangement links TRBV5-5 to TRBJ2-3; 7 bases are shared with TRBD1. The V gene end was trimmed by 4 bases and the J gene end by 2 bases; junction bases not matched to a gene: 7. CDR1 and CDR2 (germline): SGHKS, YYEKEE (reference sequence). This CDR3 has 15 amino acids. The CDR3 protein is CASSGGQYYTDTQYF. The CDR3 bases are TGTGCCAGCAGCGGGGGACAGTACTACACAGATACGCAGTATTTT.

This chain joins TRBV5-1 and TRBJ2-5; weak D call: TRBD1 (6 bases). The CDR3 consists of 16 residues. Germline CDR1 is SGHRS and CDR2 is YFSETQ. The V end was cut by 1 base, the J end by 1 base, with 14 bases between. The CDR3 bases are TGCGCCAGCAGCTTGAGGCAGGGGTCCCTCCAAGAGACCCAGTACTTC. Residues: CASSLRQGSLQETQYF. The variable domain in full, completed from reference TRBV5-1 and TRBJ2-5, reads KAGVTQTPRYLIKTRGQQVTLSCSPISGHRSVSWYQQTPGQGLQFLFEYFSETQRNKGNFPGRFSGRQFSNSRSEMNVSTLELGDSALYLCASSLRQGSLQETQYFGPGTRLLVL.

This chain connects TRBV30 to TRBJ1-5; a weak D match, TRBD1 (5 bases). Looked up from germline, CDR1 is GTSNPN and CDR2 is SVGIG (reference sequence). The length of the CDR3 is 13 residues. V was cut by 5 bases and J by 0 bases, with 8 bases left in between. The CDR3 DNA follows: TGTGCCTGGGACAGCAATAGCAATCAGCCCCAGCATTTT. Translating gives CAWDSNSNQPQHF.

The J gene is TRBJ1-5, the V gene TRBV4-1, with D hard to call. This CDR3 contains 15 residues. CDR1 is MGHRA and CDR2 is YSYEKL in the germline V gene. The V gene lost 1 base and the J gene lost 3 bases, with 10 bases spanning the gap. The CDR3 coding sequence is TGCGCCAGCAGCCAAGTTAATCTCTTCAATCAGCCCCAGCATTTT. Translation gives CASSQVNLFNQPQHF.

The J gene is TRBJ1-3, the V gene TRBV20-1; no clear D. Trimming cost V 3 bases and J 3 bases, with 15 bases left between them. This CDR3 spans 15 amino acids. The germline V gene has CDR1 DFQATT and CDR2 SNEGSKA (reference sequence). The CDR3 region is CSASLIKPGGNTIYF. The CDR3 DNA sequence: TGCAGTGCTAGTCTGATAAAGCCAGGTGGAAACACCATATATTTT.

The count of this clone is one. CDR3 nucleotide sequence: TGTGCCACCAGCAGAGAATCGAGGATGGTGAACACCTTC. Translation: CATSRESRMVNTF. The rearrangement joins TRBV15 to TRBJ1-2, with D uncertain. The CDR3 is 13 amino acids. The germline V gene encodes CDR1 LNHNV and CDR2 YYDKDF (reference sequence). V shed 0 bases and J shed 12 bases, with 14 bases lying between them.

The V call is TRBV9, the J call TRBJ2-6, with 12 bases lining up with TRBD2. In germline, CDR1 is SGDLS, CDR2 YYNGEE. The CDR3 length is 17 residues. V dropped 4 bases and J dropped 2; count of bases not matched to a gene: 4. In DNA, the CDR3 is TGTGCCAGCAGCAGAGGACTAGCGGGAACTGGGGCCAACGTCCTGACTTTC. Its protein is CASSRGLAGTGANVLTF.

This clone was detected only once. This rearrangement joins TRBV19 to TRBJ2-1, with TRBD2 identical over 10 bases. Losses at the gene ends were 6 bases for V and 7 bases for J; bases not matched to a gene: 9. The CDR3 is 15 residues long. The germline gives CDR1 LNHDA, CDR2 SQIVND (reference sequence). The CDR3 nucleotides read TGTGCCAGTAGAGAAGCGGGAGGGCCAAGGAATGAGCAGTTCTTC. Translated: CASREAGGPRNEQFF.

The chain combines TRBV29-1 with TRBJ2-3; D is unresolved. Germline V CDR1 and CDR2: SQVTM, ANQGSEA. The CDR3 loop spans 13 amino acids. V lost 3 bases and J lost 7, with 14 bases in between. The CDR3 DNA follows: TGCAGCGTTGAGTTAAAAACTCTACATACGCAGTATTTT. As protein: CSVELKTLHTQYF.

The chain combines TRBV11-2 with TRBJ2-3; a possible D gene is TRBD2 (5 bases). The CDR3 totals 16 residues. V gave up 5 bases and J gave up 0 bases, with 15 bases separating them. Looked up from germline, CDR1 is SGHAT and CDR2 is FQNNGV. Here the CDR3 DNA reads TGTGCCAGCAGCCGGGGATGGAGGTCGAGCACAGATACGCAGTATTTT. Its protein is CASSRGWRSSTDTQYF.

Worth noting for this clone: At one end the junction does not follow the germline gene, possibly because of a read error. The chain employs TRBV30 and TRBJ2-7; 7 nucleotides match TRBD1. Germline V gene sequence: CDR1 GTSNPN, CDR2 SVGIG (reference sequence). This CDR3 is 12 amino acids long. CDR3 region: CAWSVNLGTANF. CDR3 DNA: TGTGCCTGGAGTGTGAATCTCGGGACAGCTAACTTC.

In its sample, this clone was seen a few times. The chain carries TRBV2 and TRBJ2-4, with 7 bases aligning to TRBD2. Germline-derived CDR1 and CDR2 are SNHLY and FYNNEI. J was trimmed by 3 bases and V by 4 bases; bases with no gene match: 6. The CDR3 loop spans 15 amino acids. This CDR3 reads CASSGGAGLKNIQYF. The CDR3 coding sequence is TGTGCCAGCAGTGGAGGAGCGGGACTCAAAAACATTCAGTACTTC. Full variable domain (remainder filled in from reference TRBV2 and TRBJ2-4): EPEVTQTPSHQVTQMGQEVILRCVPISNHLYFYWYRQILGQKVEFLVSFYNNEISEKSEIFDDQFSVERPDGSNFTLKIRSTKLEDSAMYFCASSGGAGLKNIQYFGAGTRLSVL.

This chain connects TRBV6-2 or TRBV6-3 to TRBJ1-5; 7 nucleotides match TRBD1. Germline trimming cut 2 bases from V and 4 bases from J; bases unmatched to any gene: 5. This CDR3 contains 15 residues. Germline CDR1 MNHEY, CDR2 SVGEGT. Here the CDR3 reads CASSYVQGGNQPQHF. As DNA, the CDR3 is TGTGCCAGCAGTTACGTTCAGGGGGGTAATCAGCCCCAGCATTTT.

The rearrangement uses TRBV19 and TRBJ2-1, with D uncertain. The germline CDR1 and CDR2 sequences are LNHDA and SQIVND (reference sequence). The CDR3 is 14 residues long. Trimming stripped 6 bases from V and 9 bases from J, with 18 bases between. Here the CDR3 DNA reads TGTGCCAGTAGGCATGGTCCTTCTGGGCCTGAGCAGTTCTTC. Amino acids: CASRHGPSGPEQFF.

The CDR3 DNA follows: TGTGCCAGCAGCTTACCGGGACTAGCGGGAGTTTCAGATACGCAGTATTTT. It codes for CASSLPGLAGVSDTQYF. This chain uses TRBV7-2 with TRBJ2-3; 14 bases are a match to TRBD2. CDR1 and CDR2 (germline): SGHTA, FQGNSA. This CDR3 has 17 amino acids. Trimming removed 2 bases from V and 4 bases from J; junction bases left unmatched: 5.

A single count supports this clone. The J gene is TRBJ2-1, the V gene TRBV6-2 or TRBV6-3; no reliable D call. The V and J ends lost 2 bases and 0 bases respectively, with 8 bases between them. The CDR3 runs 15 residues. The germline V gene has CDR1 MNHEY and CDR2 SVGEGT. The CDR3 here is CASSYGRTSYNEQFF. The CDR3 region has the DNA TGTGCCAGCAGTTACGGCCGAACCTCCTACAATGAGCAGTTCTTC.

CDR3 sequence: CASSMLSGQGHSPLHF. The CDR3 nucleotides are TGTGCCAGCAGCATGCTTTCCGGGCAGGGGCATTCACCCCTCCACTTT. The J gene is TRBJ1-6, the V gene TRBV5-6, with D tentatively TRBD1 (6 bases). Trimming took 4 bases from V and 8 from J, leaving 19 bases between them. This CDR3 region has 16 residues. Germline V gene sequence: CDR1 SGHDT, CDR2 YYEEEE. Full variable domain (rest looked up from reference TRBV5-6 and TRBJ1-6): DAGVTQSPTHLIKTRGQQVTLRCSPKSGHDTVSWYQQALGQGPQFIFQYYEEEERQRGNFPDRFSGHQFPNYSSELNVNALLLGDSALYLCASSMLSGQGHSPLHFGNGTRLTVT.

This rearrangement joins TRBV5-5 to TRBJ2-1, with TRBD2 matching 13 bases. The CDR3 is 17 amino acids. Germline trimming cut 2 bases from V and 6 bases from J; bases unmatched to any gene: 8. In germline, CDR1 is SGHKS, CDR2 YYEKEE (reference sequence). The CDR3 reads CASSLRLAGGPRNEQFF. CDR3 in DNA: TGTGCCAGCAGCTTACGACTAGCGGGAGGCCCCCGCAATGAGCAGTTCTTC.

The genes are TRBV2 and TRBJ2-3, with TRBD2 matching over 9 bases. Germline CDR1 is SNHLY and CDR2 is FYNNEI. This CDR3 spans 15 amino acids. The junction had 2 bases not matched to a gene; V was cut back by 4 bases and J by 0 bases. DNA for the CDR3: TGTGCCAGCAGTGGAGGACTAGCGAGCACAGATACGCAGTATTTT. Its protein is CASSGGLASTDTQYF.

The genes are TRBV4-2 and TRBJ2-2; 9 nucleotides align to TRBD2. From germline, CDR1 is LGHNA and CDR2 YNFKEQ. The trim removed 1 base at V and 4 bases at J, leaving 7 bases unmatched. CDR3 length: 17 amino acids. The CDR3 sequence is CASSQGIAGVPTGELFF. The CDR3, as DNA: TGTGCCAGCAGCCAAGGGATAGCGGGAGTCCCCACCGGGGAGCTGTTTTTT.

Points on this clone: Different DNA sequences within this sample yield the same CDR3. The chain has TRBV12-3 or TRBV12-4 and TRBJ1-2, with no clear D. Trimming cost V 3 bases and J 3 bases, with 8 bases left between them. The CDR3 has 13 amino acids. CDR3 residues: CASSFRGYYGYTF. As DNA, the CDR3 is TGTGCCAGCAGTTTTCGGGGATACTATGGCTACACCTTC.

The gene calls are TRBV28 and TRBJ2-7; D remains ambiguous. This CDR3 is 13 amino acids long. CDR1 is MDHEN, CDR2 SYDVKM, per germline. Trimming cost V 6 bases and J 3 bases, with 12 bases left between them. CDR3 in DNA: TGTGCCAGCAGGCCCGGTACCGACTACGAGCAGTACTTC. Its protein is CASRPGTDYEQYF.

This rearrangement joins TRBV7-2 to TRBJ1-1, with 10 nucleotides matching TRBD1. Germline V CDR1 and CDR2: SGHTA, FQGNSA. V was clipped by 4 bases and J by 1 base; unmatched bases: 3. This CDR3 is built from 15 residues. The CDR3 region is CASSYRQGANTEAFF. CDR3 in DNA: TGTGCCAGCAGCTATAGACAGGGGGCGAACACTGAAGCTTTCTTT.

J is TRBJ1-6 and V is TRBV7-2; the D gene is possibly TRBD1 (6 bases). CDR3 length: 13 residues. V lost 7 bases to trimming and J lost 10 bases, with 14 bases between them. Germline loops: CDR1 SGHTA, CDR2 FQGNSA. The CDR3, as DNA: TGTGCCAGCACCGTCCAGGGGCGATCACCCCTCCACTTT. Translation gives CASTVQGRSPLHF.

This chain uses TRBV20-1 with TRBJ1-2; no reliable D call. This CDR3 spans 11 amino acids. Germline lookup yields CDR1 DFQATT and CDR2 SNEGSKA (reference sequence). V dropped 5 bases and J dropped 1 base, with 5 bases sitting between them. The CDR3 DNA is TGCAGTGCTCCCTTTAACTATGGCTACACCTTC. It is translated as CSAPFNYGYTF.

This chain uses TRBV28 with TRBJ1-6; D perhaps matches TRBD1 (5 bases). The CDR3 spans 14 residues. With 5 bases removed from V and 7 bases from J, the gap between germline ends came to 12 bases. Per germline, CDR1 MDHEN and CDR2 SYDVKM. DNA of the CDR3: TGTGCCAGCAGTCTCGGACAACCAAATTCACCCCTCCACTTT. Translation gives CASSLGQPNSPLHF.